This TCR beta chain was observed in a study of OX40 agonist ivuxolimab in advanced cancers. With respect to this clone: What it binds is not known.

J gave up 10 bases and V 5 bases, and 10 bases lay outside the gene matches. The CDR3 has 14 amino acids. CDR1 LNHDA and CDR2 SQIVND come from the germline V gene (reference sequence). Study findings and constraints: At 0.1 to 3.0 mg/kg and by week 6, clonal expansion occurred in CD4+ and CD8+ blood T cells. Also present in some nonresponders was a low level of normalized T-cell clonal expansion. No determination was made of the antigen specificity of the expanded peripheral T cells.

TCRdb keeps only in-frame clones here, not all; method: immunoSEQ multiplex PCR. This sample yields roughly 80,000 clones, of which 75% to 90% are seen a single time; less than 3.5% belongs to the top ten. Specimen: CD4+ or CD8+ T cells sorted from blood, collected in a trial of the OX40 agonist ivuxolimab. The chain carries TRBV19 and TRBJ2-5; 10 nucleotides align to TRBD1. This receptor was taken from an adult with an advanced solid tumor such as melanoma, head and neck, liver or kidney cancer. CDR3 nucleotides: TGTGCCAGTAGTTCCGGGACAGGGGCCTCCGTCCAGTACTTC. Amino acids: CASSSGTGASVQYF. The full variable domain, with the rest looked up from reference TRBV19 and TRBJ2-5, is DGGITQSPKYLFRKEGQNVTLSCEQNLNHDAMYWYRQDPGQGLRLIYYSQIVNDFQKGDIAEGYSVSREKKESFPLTVTSAQKNPTAFYLCASSSGTGASVQYFGPGTRLLVL.